This T cell receptor (beta chain) stems from a study of shared clonotypes between healthy human individuals. Findings and caveats of the study: Among the subsets, naive ones generally showed larger estimated richness than memory ones.

Trimming took off 6 bases at V and 3 bases at J, with 18 bases between the two ends. The CDR3 consists of 15 residues. CDR1 and CDR2 from the germline V gene are MDHEN and SYDVKM. To note about this clone: The antigen is undetermined.

The repertoire was sequenced with immunoSEQ multiplex PCR; TCRdb's copy has only in-frame clones and lacks some. This table has some 2,000,000 clones, approximately 94% appearing once. This TCR came from a man between 18 and 29 years old in good health. The V and J genes are TRBV28 and TRBJ2-7; TRBD2 is a possible D gene (6 bases). The specimen was naive CD4+ T cells sorted from blood. Subset described: CD45RA+ positively selected. The CDR3 nucleotides read TGTGCCAGCAGCCCTGGGGGAGGTCAGTTCTACGAGCAGTACTTC. Its translation: CASSPGGGQFYEQYF. The variable domain in full, completed from reference TRBV28 and TRBJ2-7, reads DVKVTQSSRYLVKRTGEKVFLECVQDMDHENMFWYRQDPGLGLRLIYFSYDVKMKEKGDIPEGYSVSREKKERFSLILESASTNQTSMYLCASSPGGGQFYEQYFGPGTRLTVT.